The present TCR beta chain was sequenced within a study of glioma-infiltrating T cells after dendritic cell vaccination (dated by TCRdb to 2016 to 2017). With regard to the full study: The cohort included 15 or so glioblastoma patients drawn from Phase I and II dendritic cell vaccination trials, of whom 9 were newly diagnosed and 6 had recurrent disease. In glioblastoma patients vaccinated with dendritic cells, deep sequencing of TCR beta CDR3 regions served to measure the amount of tumor-infiltrating lymphocytes and to compare repertoires between tumor and blood. Each patient was given three intradermal dendritic cell vaccine injections, spaced two weeks apart, in the arm below the axilla. The vaccine consisted of monocyte-derived dendritic cells cultured about 7 days with IL-4 and GM-CSF, then pulsed overnight with autologous tumor lysate. Survival after dendritic cell vaccination was correlated with TCR sequencing metrics, such as TIL content and the overlap between tumor and blood repertoires. Between about 2002 and 2013, patients were given autologous tumor lysate-pulsed dendritic cell vaccination.

The junction carries 4 bases between V and J, which are trimmed by 1 base and 1 base respectively. The CDR3 contains 14 residues, cysteine and phenylalanine counted. The CDR3 DNA has 42 bases and is translated from base 1. CDR1 and CDR2 are read off the germline V gene as MGHRA and YSYEKL. Results the study describes overall, beyond this receptor: No direct relationship between TCR clonality and survival was found, suggesting that a diverse polyclonal response may matter. After dendritic cell vaccination, a higher estimated pretreatment TIL content predicted longer time to progression and overall survival. The cohort was small and heterogeneous, few patients had complete blood and tumor sets, and even fewer had initial-recurrent tumor pairs. The three-group TCR overlap response model was characterized as speculative, and prospective validation of the model was stated to be required.

The immunoSEQ assay amplified TCRB CDR3 regions from 1.5 to 2.5 micrograms of genomic DNA, or from all available DNA when less than that amount was available. The multiplex PCR relied on 60 forward primers for TCR V beta segments and 13 reverse primers for J beta segments. To estimate reads per starting template, synthetic control templates were spiked into each sample at limiting dilution. Reads of 87 bp were generated by sequencing on the Illumina HiSeq System. The original pipeline was this. PCR and sequencing errors were removed by merging closely related sequences with a nearest neighbor algorithm. TCR overlap was measured as the percentage of unique tumor TCR beta sequences that were also present in the peripheral blood of the same patient. TCRdb limited this immuneACCESS table to in-frame rearrangements with V and J called. A share of clones is missing; checked studies link under half to unresolved V genes, and the rest is unexplained. V, J and clone size derive from that table, while D and trimming were established from the DNA sequence. This sample lists approximately 84,000 clones; approximately 90% were detected once. The top ten constitute approximately 15% of the sample.

Regarding this clone: What antigen it recognizes has not been identified. No much larger clonotype is one base removed from it; base qualities were not supplied.

Patients were selected on the basis of adequate residual fresh-frozen tumor tissue and more than two years of available survival data. An isocitrate dehydrogenase mutation was not carried by any of the glioblastoma patients, although molecular status was otherwise variable. PBMC were collected before vaccination, two weeks after the third vaccination, and at tumor progression if progression occurred. Genomic DNA was extracted with the Qiagen DNeasy Blood extraction Kit. The chain is made from TRBV4-1 and TRBJ2-2; no D gene call is confident. The receptor was isolated from a human donor with glioblastoma. Sample: blood, taken before dendritic cell vaccination. The nucleotide sequence is given as TGCGCCAGCAGCCAAGGACAGAACACCGGGGAGCTGTTTTTT. This is translated as CASSQGQNTGELFF.